Relative to its sample, the clone carrying this T cell receptor beta chain is medium-sized (0.01 to 0.1%). No antigen is known for it. Each TRB amplification used about 220-500 ng of genomic DNA from blood. This entry is derived from a study of T and B cells in COVID-19 patients. The study's findings and limits: No sequencing was yet done of CD4+, regulatory or CD8+ subsets, or of SARS-CoV-2-responsive or tetramer+ sorted cells.

BIOMED2 TRB-A/B primer pools were used in multiplex TRB PCR. TCRdb re-analysed the multiplex PCR reads in MiXCR, keeping a single row per CDR3 protein. In the table there are 5,500 to 8,500 distinct CDR3 sequences, 20% to 25% of which are singletons. The sequence was collected from a human donor who had recovered from COVID-19. Sequenced material: blood.

The CDR3 region is CASRSPVGGNYGYTF. For the CDR3, the DNA is TGTGCCAGCAGGAGCCCGGTGGGAGGAAACTATGGCTACACCTTC. The chain is built from TRBV6-5 and TRBJ1-2, with D unclear. The V gene's germline CDR1 is MNHEY and CDR2 SVGAGI. The CDR3 consists of 15 residues. Between the trimmed V and J ends, which lost 6 bases and 2 bases, there was a span of 16 bases.